This TCR beta chain was sequenced for a study of metastatic and nonmetastatic thyroid tumors. This clone was observed at least ten times. The antigen is not known. Not a single patient had been given any form of treatment at any point before undergoing thyroid surgery. Study outcomes and limitations: Malignant thyroid tumors reportedly had TCR beta diversity that was significantly higher than in benign nodules, in blood and tumor.

Authors' processing steps: Construction of a distant-metastasis classifier for papillary thyroid cancer relied on CDR3 differences across clinicopathological groups. TCRdb redid the clone calls on the PCR reads using MiXCR. V and J calls and clone size were set by TCRdb, not the authors. This sample has 20,000 to 25,000 clones, with over 30% found just once. Per germline, CDR1 WSHSY and CDR2 SAAADI. Trimming at V came to 2 bases and at J to 9 bases, leaving 8 bases not matched to a gene. CDR3 length: 15 amino acids. The sample consisted of blood. This receptor was taken from a female donor with papillary thyroid cancer or a benign thyroid nodule (not recorded which). Some clones in this sample may be carry-over from other donors' samples. The rearrangement uses TRBV10-2 and TRBJ2-1; 9 bases match TRBD2. As DNA, the CDR3 is TGCGCCAGCAGTGAGGAGGCGGGGGGGCCGCTTGAGCAGTTCTTC. This codes for CASSEEAGGPLEQFF.